This T cell receptor (beta chain) was sequenced for a study of cytomegalovirus exposure and HLA in healthy donors. CDR3 length equals 13 residues. From germline, CDR1 is MNHEY and CDR2 SVGAGI. Trimming cost V 2 bases and J 7 bases, with 6 bases left between them. Both 60 Vbeta primers and 13 Jbeta primers went into the PCR. TCRdb's table, derived via immunoSEQ multiplex PCR, lists solely in-frame clones and lacks some. The repertoire holds 150,000 to 200,000 clones, with around 80% as singletons. This chain links TRBV6-5 with TRBJ1-6; no clear D. Sequenced input: PBMCs. The TCR was taken from a man aged 40-49 years in good health and CMV-seronegative. For the CDR3, the DNA is TGTGCCAGCAGTTACGCGGTAAATTCACCCCTCCACTTT. Translated, it gives CASSYAVNSPLHF.